The next 23 T cell receptor beta chains were all read from a single sample in a study of identical twins. TCRdb redid the calling of the 5' RACE reads with MiXCR, one entry per CDR3 protein. The repertoire has around 250,000 distinct CDR3 sequences, about 13% of them found once; the top ten carry around 4%. These sequences were also reported in another study, on yellow fever vaccine responses in identical twins.

Sequencing was performed on memory (CD45RO+) T cells sorted from blood. These receptors came from a woman aged 18-29 years in good health.

This clonotype was detected only a few times. V is TRBV24-1 and J is TRBJ2-2, with 8 bases aligning to TRBD1. This CDR3 is built from 15 residues. Germline CDR1 KGHDR, CDR2 SFDVKD. Germline trimming cut 3 bases from V and 4 bases from J; bases unmatched to any gene: 3. As DNA, the CDR3 is TGTGCCACCAGTGATCCCGGACAGGGCACCGGGGAGCTGTTTTTT. It is translated as CATSDPGQGTGELFF.

The V gene is TRBV28, the J gene TRBJ2-2, with D maybe TRBD1 (5 bases). Trimming took 3 bases from V and 3 from J, leaving 8 bases between them. From germline, CDR1 is MDHEN and CDR2 SYDVKM. CDR3 length equals 14 residues. The DNA of the CDR3 is TGTGCCAGCAGTTTCGCCAGGGACACCGGGGAGCTGTTTTTT. Its protein product is CASSFARDTGELFF.

For this clonotype: One end of the junction fails to match germline, which may point to a read error. The chain carries TRBV7-7 and TRBJ2-3, with TRBD1 identical over 7 bases. Germline loops: CDR1 SSHAT, CDR2 FNYEAQ (reference sequence). The length of the CDR3 is 14 residues. The CDR3 loop reads CASSARQGADTQYF. CDR3 nucleotides: TGTGCTAGCAGCGCCCGACAGGGCGCAGATACGCAGTATTTT. The full variable domain, in which reference TRBV7-7 and TRBJ2-3 provide the parts outside the CDR3, is GAGVSQSPRYKVTKRGQDVTLRCDPISSHATLYWYQQALGQGPEFLTYFNYEAQPDKSGLPSDRFSAERPEGSISTLTIQRTEQRDSAMYRCASSARQGADTQYFGPGTRLTVL.

In this sample, this clonotype turned up a few times. This sequence joins TRBV11-3 and TRBJ2-2, with D unresolved. Trimming left V 5 bases short and J 4 bases short, with 14 bases between. This CDR3 is built from 15 residues. The germline gives CDR1 SGHNT, CDR2 YENEEA. In DNA, the CDR3 is TGTGCCAGCAGCCCCCGGAAGGGATTCACCGGGGAGCTGTTTTTT. This translates into CASSPRKGFTGELFF.

The chain uses TRBV7-2 and TRBJ2-1; 13 bases line up with TRBD2. There are 16 residues in the CDR3. Germline assignment: CDR1 SGHTA and CDR2 FQGNSA. The V segment lost 5 bases and the J segment 3 bases; nucleotides outside the gene matches: 4. The CDR3 sequence is CASSTSGGAVYNEQFF. CDR3 nucleotide sequence: TGTGCCAGCAGCACTAGCGGGGGGGCAGTCTACAATGAGCAGTTCTTC.

The CDR3 sequence is CSAAASTDTQYF. Here the CDR3 DNA reads TGCAGTGCTGCAGCTTCTACAGATACGCAGTATTTT. The chain links TRBV20-1 to TRBJ2-3; D gene unclear. The germline V gene has CDR1 DFQATT and CDR2 SNEGSKA (reference sequence). Trimming took 5 bases from V and 3 from J, leaving 9 bases between them. CDR3 length equals 12 residues.

Only a few counts were recorded for this clonotype. The V call is TRBV15, the J call TRBJ2-6; D is uncertain. The V and J ends lost 1 base and 0 bases respectively, with 7 bases between them. The CDR3 is made up of 16 amino acids. The germline gives CDR1 LNHNV, CDR2 YYDKDF (reference sequence). CDR3 region: CATSRATPSGANVLTF. CDR3 sequence (DNA): TGTGCCACCAGCAGAGCTACCCCCTCTGGGGCCAACGTCCTGACTTTC.

The chain is built from TRBV19 and TRBJ2-1; 10 bases match TRBD2. The CDR3 has 15 residues. Germline CDR1 and CDR2: LNHDA and SQIVND (reference sequence). V was clipped by 4 bases and J by 5 bases; unmatched bases: 5. The CDR3 sequence is CASSTRTSGNNEQFF. The CDR3 region has the DNA TGTGCCAGTAGTACAAGGACTAGCGGTAACAATGAGCAGTTCTTC.

The rearrangement links TRBV5-1 to TRBJ2-5; D is unclear. This CDR3 contains 14 residues. Germline V lookup: CDR1 SGHRS, CDR2 YFSETQ. V lost 3 bases to trimming and J lost 2 bases, with 11 bases between them. CDR3 DNA: TGCGCCAGCAGCTACTGGACGGGTCAAGAGACCCAGTACTTC. This codes for CASSYWTGQETQYF.

The chain is built from TRBV3-1 and TRBJ2-7; the D gene is possibly TRBD1 (5 bases). Trimming took off 0 bases at V and 6 bases at J, with 9 bases between the two ends. Germline-derived CDR1 and CDR2 are LGHDT and YNNKEL (reference sequence). The length of the CDR3 is 13 residues. Here the CDR3 DNA reads TGTGCCAGCAGCCAAGAGGGGCCCGGCGAGCAGTACTTC. This gives the protein CASSQEGPGEQYF.

This chain connects TRBV7-9 to TRBJ2-1; the D is unclear. The ends were cut back, 6 bases at V and 7 bases at J, with 7 bases in the middle. This CDR3 has 11 amino acids. From germline, CDR1 is SEHNR and CDR2 FQNEAQ (reference sequence). Here the CDR3 reads CASRAWNEQFF. The CDR3 nucleotides are TGTGCCAGCAGGGCATGGAATGAGCAGTTCTTC.

The V gene is TRBV19, the J gene TRBJ2-5; a possible D gene is TRBD2 (6 bases). Germline CDR1 LNHDA, CDR2 SQIVND (reference sequence). This CDR3 is built from 16 residues. V gave up 10 bases and J gave up 5 bases, with 26 bases separating them. In DNA form, the CDR3 reads TGTGCCACCTCAAGCGGAACCGGGAGTGTGGGGGAGACCCAGTACTTC. It specifies CATSSGTGSVGETQYF.

This clonotype was counted only a few times. This chain links TRBV29-1 with TRBJ1-1, with no clear D. The V end lost 4 bases, the J end lost 4 bases, and 7 bases lay between the germline ends. The CDR3 has 11 amino acids. CDR1 is SQVTM and CDR2 is ANQGSEA in the germline V gene. CDR3 sequence reads: CSVVPGTEAFF. CDR3 in DNA: TGCAGCGTTGTTCCGGGCACTGAAGCTTTCTTT.

The chain recombines TRBV6-2 or TRBV6-3 with TRBJ2-7, with 9 bases matching TRBD2. This CDR3 comprises 15 residues. CDR1 and CDR2 from the germline V gene are MNHEY and SVGEGT. V gave up 0 bases and J gave up 3 bases; unmatched junction bases: 3. The CDR3 spells CASSYSVSGSYEQYF. Written as DNA, the CDR3 is TGTGCCAGCAGTTACTCCGTTAGCGGGAGCTACGAGCAGTACTTC.

This clonotype was recorded many times. The rearrangement links TRBV5-1 to TRBJ2-5, with TRBD2 identical over 10 bases. Trimming at V came to 0 bases and at J to 4 bases, leaving 6 bases not matched to a gene. There are 16 residues in the CDR3. CDR1 and CDR2 (germline): SGHRS, YFSETQ. The CDR3 protein is CASSLGLAGVTETQYF. In DNA form, the CDR3 reads TGCGCCAGCAGCTTGGGTCTAGCGGGAGTTACAGAGACCCAGTACTTC.

This clonotype was detected a few times. The chain couples TRBV7-9 to TRBJ2-1; D unresolved. CDR1 and CDR2 (germline): SEHNR, FQNEAQ (reference sequence). The CDR3 runs 13 residues. V lost 5 bases to trimming and J lost 5 bases, with 10 bases between them. CDR3 residues: CASSLLEDNEQFF. CDR3 in DNA: TGTGCCAGCAGCCTGCTAGAAGACAATGAGCAGTTCTTC.

The CDR3 spells CASGGLAGPNEQFF. DNA for the CDR3: TGTGCCAGTGGGGGACTAGCGGGACCCAATGAGCAGTTCTTC. The rearrangement joins TRBV19 to TRBJ2-1, with 13 bases aligning to TRBD2. Germline-derived CDR1 and CDR2 are LNHDA and SQIVND (reference sequence). The CDR3 contains 14 residues. The V and J ends lost 8 bases and 6 bases, in that order; junction bases with no gene match: 4.

This clonotype was counted many times. The genes are TRBV4-1 and TRBJ2-5, with D unclear. Germline-derived CDR1 and CDR2 are MGHRA and YSYEKL. Trimming took 0 bases from V and 5 from J, leaving 1 base between them. This CDR3 comprises 11 residues. CDR3: CASSQDETQYF. Written as DNA, the CDR3 is TGCGCCAGCAGCCAAGACGAGACCCAGTACTTC.

This clonotype occurred a few times. The chain is built from TRBV10-1 and TRBJ2-3; maybe TRBD2 (5 bases). The V end lost 6 bases, the J end lost 5 bases, and 15 bases lay between the germline ends. The CDR3 spans 14 residues. Germline loops: CDR1 WNHNN, CDR2 SYGVQD (reference sequence). The CDR3 bases are TGCGCCAGCAGGAGGGATCTATTTGGAGATACGCAGTATTTT. This translates into CASRRDLFGDTQYF.

V is TRBV19 and J is TRBJ2-1; D tentatively reads TRBD1 or TRBD2 (5 bases each). Between the trimmed V and J ends, which lost 5 bases and 12 bases, there was a span of 14 bases. The CDR3 is made up of 12 amino acids. From germline, CDR1 is LNHDA and CDR2 SQIVND (reference sequence). The CDR3, as DNA: TGTGCCAGTAGTCCCCCGGGGCAGGGGCAGTTCTTC. It encodes CASSPPGQGQFF.

V gene TRBV30 combines with J gene TRBJ2-1, with a possible D match to TRBD2 (6 bases). The germline CDR1 and CDR2 sequences are GTSNPN and SVGIG (reference sequence). The germline V and J ends were trimmed by 5 bases and 3 bases, with 11 bases remaining between them. The CDR3 has 13 residues. As DNA, the CDR3 is TGTGCCTGGTCGAGCGGGTACTACAATGAGCAGTTCTTC. This codes for CAWSSGYYNEQFF.

This clonotype was observed many times. The chain uses TRBV6-4 and TRBJ2-1, with 9 bases aligning to TRBD2. V shed 3 bases, J shed 7 bases, and the junction held 4 bases outside the gene matches. This CDR3 spans 14 amino acids. Germline values: CDR1 MRHNA, CDR2 SNTAGT. CDR3 residues: CASSEISGSNEQFF. The CDR3 DNA follows: TGTGCCAGCAGTGAAATTAGCGGGAGTAATGAGCAGTTCTTC.

In its sample, this clonotype was seen a few times. The chain is built from TRBV12-3 or TRBV12-4 and TRBJ1-5; weak D call: TRBD1 (5 bases). There are 14 residues in the CDR3. V lost 5 bases and J 4 bases, leaving 12 bases between the germline ends. CDR3 sequence (DNA): TGTGCCAGCAGTCGAAATGAGGGGAATCAGCCCCAGCATTTT. Translation gives CASSRNEGNQPQHF.